These 29 T cell receptor beta chains were all obtained from the same sample, sequenced in a study of cytomegalovirus exposure and HLA in healthy donors. 13 Jbeta primers and 60 Vbeta primers were used for the PCR. TCRdb's table, derived via immunoSEQ multiplex PCR, lists solely in-frame clones and lacks some. The table lists more than 85,000 clones, around 70% of them singletons. Sequencing used PBMCs. The source of these receptors is a female donor in good health and CMV-seronegative.

The CDR3 loop reads CAWSTTNTGELFF. The CDR3 DNA reads as TGTGCCTGGAGCACTACGAACACCGGGGAGCTGTTTTTT. This chain links TRBV30 with TRBJ2-2; D unresolved. Trimming stripped 3 bases from V and 0 bases from J, with 5 bases between. The CDR3 is 13 amino acids. The germline gives CDR1 GTSNPN, CDR2 SVGIG (reference sequence).

The chain is built from TRBV13 and TRBJ1-4, with TRBD1 identical over 9 bases. Germline CDR1 reads PRHDT; CDR2 reads FYEKMQ (reference sequence). The V segment lost 7 bases and the J segment 8 bases; nucleotides outside the gene matches: 14. The length of the CDR3 is 16 residues. CDR3 sequence: CASTTGTGPLGEKLFF. The CDR3 bases are TGTGCCAGCACCACTGGGACAGGGCCTTTAGGGGAAAAACTGTTTTTT. The complete variable domain, with remaining parts taken from reference TRBV13 and TRBJ1-4, reads AAGVIQSPRHLIKEKRETATLKCYPIPRHDTVYWYQQGPGQDPQFLISFYEKMQSDKGSIPDRFSAQQFSDYHSELNMSSLELGDSALYFCASTTGTGPLGEKLFFGSGTQLSVL.

This clone has a single count. The gene calls are TRBV7-9 and TRBJ1-4; perhaps TRBD1 as D (5 bases). The CDR3 length is 15 residues. Trimming shortened V by 3 bases and J by 2 bases, and 10 bases separated the two germline ends. CDR1 and CDR2 from the germline V gene are SEHNR and FQNEAQ (reference sequence). In DNA, the CDR3 is TGTGCCAGCAGCTTCCGGGGGACCACTAATGAAAAACTGTTTTTT. As protein: CASSFRGTTNEKLFF.

This chain links TRBV30 with TRBJ2-5, with TRBD2 matching over 7 bases. The germline gives CDR1 GTSNPN, CDR2 SVGIG (reference sequence). CDR3 length: 15 amino acids. V lost 0 bases, J lost 4 bases, and 8 bases stayed unmatched. CDR3 amino acids: CAWSVSTSSIETQYF. As DNA, the CDR3 is TGTGCCTGGAGTGTATCGACTAGCAGCATAGAGACCCAGTACTTC.

This clone was picked up a small number of times. The rearrangement joins TRBV9 to TRBJ2-5, with TRBD2 identical over 14 bases. Germline CDR1 SGDLS, CDR2 YYNGEE. The CDR3 sequence is 18 residues long. Trimming took 0 bases from V and 5 from J; bases not matched to a gene: 9. CDR3 in amino acids: CASSVDGTSGSSEETQYF. The CDR3 bases are TGTGCCAGCAGCGTAGATGGGACTAGCGGGAGTAGTGAGGAGACCCAGTACTTC.

The gene calls are TRBV4-3 and TRBJ1-1, with 8 bases identical to TRBD1. Per the germline V gene, CDR1 is LGHNA and CDR2 is YSLEER. J was trimmed by 1 base and V by 6 bases; bases with no gene match: 4. The CDR3 covers 14 residues. The CDR3 reads CASRGQGANTEAFF. DNA of the CDR3: TGCGCCAGCAGAGGCCAGGGGGCGAACACTGAAGCTTTCTTT.

Turning to this clone: A read error may account for a junction end that differs from germline. This sequence joins TRBV2 and TRBJ2-1; a possible D gene is TRBD2 (6 bases). CDR1 is SNHLY, CDR2 FYNNEI, per germline. The CDR3 has 11 amino acids. CDR3 amino acids: CASSEEGTLVF. The CDR3, as DNA: TGTGCCAGCAGTGAAGAGGGGACTCTGGTCTTC.

This clone was seen only a few times. J is TRBJ2-7 and V is TRBV11-2, with TRBD2 matching over 7 bases. Germline CDR1 is SGHAT and CDR2 is FQNNGV. The V segment lost 7 bases and the J segment 5 bases; nucleotides outside the gene matches: 8. This CDR3 spans 13 amino acids. CDR3 DNA: TGTGCCAGCATGGGGAATGGGAGGGACGAGCAGTACTTC. This translates into CASMGNGRDEQYF.

The chain is built from TRBV5-6 and TRBJ2-1; 13 bases agree with TRBD2. Germline CDR1 and CDR2: SGHDT and YYEEEE. The V gene end was trimmed by 0 bases and the J gene end by 6 bases; junction bases not matched to a gene: 12. The CDR3 consists of 19 residues. The CDR3 region has the DNA TGTGCCAGCAGCTTGGCGGTGGGGACTAGCGGGAACCTCTTCAATGAGCAGTTCTTC. Translation: CASSLAVGTSGNLFNEQFF.

The chain recombines TRBV4-2 with TRBJ2-5; TRBD2 is a possible D gene (5 bases). This CDR3 region has 18 residues. Germline assignment: CDR1 LGHNA and CDR2 YNFKEQ. V was pared by 1 base and J by 4 bases, with 22 bases between. The CDR3 DNA sequence: TGTGCCAGCAGCCAAGGGGATCGGTTCGGGGAAGTCAGAGAGACCCAGTACTTC. Its translation is CASSQGDRFGEVRETQYF.

The genes are TRBV11-2 and TRBJ1-2; 8 bases match TRBD1. The J segment lost 1 base and the V segment lost 5 bases, leaving 6 bases of the junction unmatched. Germline V lookup: CDR1 SGHAT, CDR2 FQNNGV. The CDR3 runs to 15 residues. CDR3 nucleotide sequence: TGTGCCAGCAGCCCATTCGGACAGGGTAACTATGGCTACACCTTC. Encoded protein: CASSPFGQGNYGYTF. Together with reference TRBV11-2 and TRBJ1-2, the CDR3 gives the full variable domain: EAGVAQSPRYKIIEKRQSVAFWCNPISGHATLYWYQQILGQGPKLLIQFQNNGVVDDSQLPKDRFSAERLKGVDSTLKIQPAKLEDSAVYLCASSPFGQGNYGYTFGSGTRLTVV.

This clone was found once. This chain links TRBV28 with TRBJ1-2; 7 bases are shared with TRBD1. The germline CDR1 and CDR2 sequences are MDHEN and SYDVKM. V shed 2 bases, J shed 4 bases, and the junction held 1 base outside the gene matches. CDR3 length: 13 amino acids. Written as DNA, the CDR3 is TGTGCCAGCAGTTTACAGGGGGTCTATGGCTACACCTTC. It translates to CASSLQGVYGYTF.

This clone was detected once. The rearrangement links TRBV7-8 to TRBJ2-7; 10 bases agree with TRBD1. The ends lost 4 bases at V and 4 bases at J; junction bases unmatched: 10. Germline-derived CDR1 and CDR2 are SGHVS and FQNEAQ. This CDR3 comprises 16 residues. Here the CDR3 reads CASSSYSGTGDYEQYF. CDR3 in DNA: TGTGCCAGCAGCTCTTACTCCGGGACAGGGGATTACGAGCAGTACTTC.

The chain combines TRBV5-4 with TRBJ2-2; 11 nucleotides line up with TRBD1. With 3 bases clipped from V and 4 bases from J, the junction kept 11 bases outside the gene matches. Germline V gene data show CDR1 as SGHNT and CDR2 as YYREEE (reference sequence). The CDR3 covers 18 residues. The CDR3 spells CASSYYVGQGVFTGELFF. The CDR3 nucleotides read TGTGCCAGCAGCTACTACGTGGGACAGGGGGTGTTCACCGGGGAGCTGTTTTTT.

The rearrangement joins TRBV6-6 to TRBJ1-2, with 7 bases fitting TRBD1. CDR1 is MNHNY and CDR2 is SVGAGI in the germline V gene (reference sequence). The CDR3 is made up of 14 amino acids. V lost 6 bases and J lost 8; bases outside the gene matches: 12. DNA of the CDR3: TGTGCCAGCAGGACCGGGACAGACTCGTTAGGCTACACCTTC. This translates into CASRTGTDSLGYTF.

In the case of this clone: The germline gene is not matched at one end of the junction; a read error may be the cause. This chain links TRBV9 with TRBJ1-1; D is possibly TRBD1 (6 bases). CDR1 SGDLS and CDR2 YYNGEE come from the germline V gene. This CDR3 is built from 19 residues. The CDR3 DNA sequence: TGTGCCAACAGCGTATACTGTACAGACAGGACGACTATGAACACTGAAGCTTTCTTT. Translated: CANSVYCTDRTTMNTEAFF.

The V gene is TRBV28, the J gene TRBJ2-1; 7 positions agree with TRBD2. CDR1 is MDHEN, CDR2 SYDVKM, per germline. V was clipped by 6 bases and J by 9 bases; unmatched bases: 14. The CDR3 is made up of 15 amino acids. The CDR3 nucleotides are TGTGCCAGCAGCCCGTCCGAGGGAGGGGCCGTTGAGCAGTTCTTC. This translates into CASSPSEGGAVEQFF.

The V call is TRBV15, the J call TRBJ1-1; 9 bases fit TRBD1. CDR3 length: 14 residues. V was pared by 5 bases and J by 4 bases, with 5 bases of the junction left unmatched. The germline V gene encodes CDR1 LNHNV and CDR2 YYDKDF (reference sequence). The CDR3 DNA reads TGTGCCACCAGCCTCCGACAGGGGGGCACTGAAGCTTTCTTT. This sequence encodes CATSLRQGGTEAFF. Filled out from reference TRBV15 and TRBJ1-1, the complete variable domain reads DAMVIQNPRYQVTQFGKPVTLSCSQTLNHNVMYWYQQKSSQAPKLLFHYYDKDFNNEADTPDNFQSRRPNTSFCFLDIRSPGLGDTAMYLCATSLRQGGTEAFFGQGTRLTVV.

The genes are TRBV30 and TRBJ1-6, with 7 bases aligning to TRBD1. Germline trimming cut 5 bases from V and 9 bases from J; bases unmatched to any gene: 13. The CDR3 has 15 amino acids. Germline CDR1 is GTSNPN and CDR2 is SVGIG (reference sequence). The CDR3 DNA reads as TGTGCCTGGGTGGCCAGACAGGGAAGTCGTTCACCCCTCCACTTT. This translates into CAWVARQGSRSPLHF.

The rearrangement uses TRBV5-6 and TRBJ2-5; 13 bases fit TRBD2. CDR1 and CDR2 from the germline V gene are SGHDT and YYEEEE. With 1 base clipped from V and 4 bases from J, the junction kept 7 bases outside the gene matches. This CDR3 has 17 amino acids. CDR3: CASSLRTSGSKGETQYF. CDR3 nucleotide sequence: TGTGCCAGCAGCTTGAGGACTAGCGGGAGCAAGGGAGAGACCCAGTACTTC.

This chain links TRBV7-9 with TRBJ2-7, with 8 bases that match TRBD2. The germline V gene encodes CDR1 SEHNR and CDR2 FQNEAQ (reference sequence). V dropped 5 bases and J dropped 6; count of bases not matched to a gene: 12. This CDR3 is built from 15 residues. CDR3 bases: TGTGCCAGCAGCCCTTTGGCGGGGGGAGCTCCCGAGCAGTACTTC. This gives the protein CASSPLAGGAPEQYF.

The rearrangement uses TRBV2 and TRBJ1-4; 10 bases agree with TRBD1. After removal of 6 bases from V and 5 bases from J, the junction contained 6 bases not matched to a gene. Germline V lookup: CDR1 SNHLY, CDR2 FYNNEI. This CDR3 region has 15 residues. The CDR3 loop is CASRARDRGNEKLFF. In DNA, the CDR3 is TGTGCCAGCAGGGCAAGGGACAGGGGCAATGAAAAACTGTTTTTT. The entire variable domain, with the rest obtained from reference TRBV2 and TRBJ1-4, is as follows: EPEVTQTPSHQVTQMGQEVILRCVPISNHLYFYWYRQILGQKVEFLVSFYNNEISEKSEIFDDQFSVERPDGSNFTLKIRSTKLEDSAMYFCASRARDRGNEKLFFGSGTQLSVL.

This chain uses TRBV7-9 with TRBJ2-7; 7 positions match TRBD2. CDR1 and CDR2 from the germline V gene are SEHNR and FQNEAQ (reference sequence). The CDR3 extends over 18 amino acids. The V gene end was trimmed by 0 bases and the J gene end by 5 bases; junction bases not matched to a gene: 16. CDR3 bases: TGTGCCAGCAGCTTAGCGGCGGGGGAGGGCCGGAGAGACAACGAGCAGTACTTC. Translated: CASSLAAGEGRRDNEQYF.

The chain links TRBV6-1 to TRBJ2-7; D gene uncertain. V shed 0 bases and J shed 3 bases, with 9 bases lying between them. The CDR3 consists of 14 residues. Germline lookup yields CDR1 MNHNS and CDR2 SASEGT. The CDR3, as DNA: TGTGCCAGCAGTGAAGCCAACACCCACTACGAGCAGTACTTC. It specifies CASSEANTHYEQYF.

The J gene is TRBJ1-6, the V gene TRBV11-2, with TRBD1 identical over 9 bases. Germline CDR1 SGHAT, CDR2 FQNNGV. This CDR3 has 16 residues. Trimming took 4 bases from V and 9 from J; bases not matched to a gene: 10. CDR3 residues: CASSSEQGAGGSPLHF. CDR3 in DNA: TGTGCCAGCAGCTCTGAACAGGGGGCTGGTGGTTCACCCCTCCACTTT.

Notes on this clone: A read error may account for a junction end that differs from germline. J is TRBJ2-2 and V is TRBV7-7; 7 nucleotides align to TRBD1. Germline V gene lookup returns CDR1 SSHAT and CDR2 FNYEAQ (reference sequence). The CDR3 covers 15 residues. CDR3 sequence (DNA): TGTGCTAGCAGCCGACAGGGTCGGAACACCGGGGAGCTGTTTTTT. This sequence encodes CASSRQGRNTGELFF.

This clone was detected only once. The J gene is TRBJ1-1, the V gene TRBV7-2, with 8 bases aligning to TRBD1. The germline V gene encodes CDR1 SGHTA and CDR2 FQGNSA. Trimming cost V 3 bases and J 0 bases; bases outside gene matches: 3. The CDR3 covers 15 residues. DNA of the CDR3: TGTGCCAGCAGCTTCGACAGGGGAGTGAACACTGAAGCTTTCTTT. This translates into CASSFDRGVNTEAFF.

Only a few counts were recorded for this clone. This rearrangement joins TRBV7-2 to TRBJ2-7; possible D gene TRBD2, 5 bases. V lost 1 base and J 5 bases, leaving 9 bases between the germline ends. CDR1 and CDR2 from the germline V gene are SGHTA and FQGNSA. This CDR3 region has 13 residues. In DNA form, the CDR3 reads TGTGCCAGCAGCTTAGGGACTCAACACGAGCAGTACTTC. Translated: CASSLGTQHEQYF.

This clone occurred once. This chain links TRBV10-3 with TRBJ2-3; 7 nucleotides agree with TRBD1. CDR3 length equals 16 residues. Germline CDR1 and CDR2: ENHRY and SYGVKD. V lost 6 bases and J lost 2; bases outside the gene matches: 11. The CDR3 region is CAIRNSGTDITDTQYF. DNA of the CDR3: TGTGCCATCAGAAACTCCGGGACAGACATCACAGATACGCAGTATTTT.